This T cell receptor beta chain was profiled in a study of T cells in Graves' hyperthyroidism and ophthalmopathy (dated by TCRdb to the late 2010s). About the study as a whole: Peripheral blood samples were taken at initial diagnosis, before any treatment was given. Thyroid tissue and blood T-cell repertoires from six Graves' hyperthyroidism patients were also compared in the study. A discovery cohort of about a hundred patients, approximately 44 with Graves' ophthalmopathy and over 55 with stable Graves' hyperthyroidism, was used to find distinguishing TCR V-J signatures. After blood sampling, hyperthyroidism patients were treated with methimazole at a starting dose of 30 mg daily, and ophthalmopathy patients were treated with high-dose intravenous methylprednisolone. According to the paper, TCR Vbeta CDR3 sequencing was carried out on roughly 130 peripheral blood samples, which came from fewer than 50 ophthalmopathy, under 85 hyperthyroidism and some 17 progressor patients. Whether ophthalmopathy could be predicted prospectively was tested in an independent validation cohort made up of fewer than 20 hyperthyroidism patients plus 17 patients who later progressed to ophthalmopathy. The approximately 90 discovery patients were randomly split 7:3 into training and test sets. Beyond this particular receptor, the publication reports: No statistical method was used to fix the sample size in advance, and group allocation was not hidden from the investigators. Most expanded thyroid clonotypes (frequency above 0.001) were also detected in blood, a finding suggesting that blood repertoires may reflect thyroid immune responses. A model built on a 13 V-J signature distinguished ophthalmopathy from stable hyperthyroidism, reaching approximately 89% sensitivity and around 82% specificity in cross-validation and 80%/75% in testing. During validation, the model predicted progression to ophthalmopathy a median of approximately 6 months ahead of onset, with around 65% sensitivity and roughly 75% specificity.

The CDR3 runs 13 residues from the cysteine to the phenylalanine. The retained sequence is limited to the CDR3, 39 bases, with the frame set at the first base. As encoded in the germline V gene (reference sequence), CDR1 is LNHDA while CDR2 is SQIVND. V lost 5 bases and J lost 6 bases; the stretch between them is 13 bases long. Amplification of TCR beta CDR3 regions was carried out from RNA transcripts. For the first round of RT-PCR on the TCR CDR3, the HTBI primer set was used together with the Qiagen OneStep RT-PCR kit. Libraries were constructed in a second round of multiplex PCR, after which size selection and purification were carried out. Libraries were sequenced paired-end with 100 bp reads on an Illumina HiSeq2000. Under the source paper's analysis protocol: SOAPnuke was used to process the raw data, removing reads that contained adapters or uncalled bases, had a mean Phred below 15, or lacked an exact match to the constant primer or identifier. COPE v1.2.5 was used to merge the high-quality paired reads, and each unique nucleotide sequence was defined as a clonotype. MiTCR v1.1 was used to align clonotypes to the IMGT TRBV, TRBD and TRBJ reference segments. Only V-J combinations with frequency above 0.0001, covering 99.2% of repertoires, were analysed. A TCS score was defined as the ratio of F50 (clonal expansion) to E x V (chaos), with BLOSUM62-based TCRdist applied between CDR3 peptides within each V-J. Welch's t-statistics and random forest reduced approximately 520 V-J features to about 13, which were used in a naive Bayes classifier (R e1071). The public reads were run again by TCRdb, first through fastp at Q25 and then through MiXCR, and only productive beta chains were kept. CDR3 protein duplicates are merged, each entry listing the most common genes and DNA. Here the V and J calls rest on TCRdb's processing, not on the authors' analysis. Recorded for this sample are some 500,000 distinct CDR3 sequences; approximately 15% of them occurred a single time. The ten biggest clones cover under 20% of the sample.

A patient counted as having stable Graves' hyperthyroidism if no progression to ophthalmopathy occurred over 18 months of follow-up. Hyperthyroidism patients were newly diagnosed, had a disease duration of under 2 months, and were aged 18 to 65 years. Exclusion was applied to patients with uncontrolled infections, other autoimmune diseases, pregnancy or lactation. Clinical symptoms, serum thyroxine and TRAb, thyroid ultrasound, and orbital computed tomography formed the basis for the diagnoses. PBMCs were isolated from 8 to 10 ml of fresh peripheral blood by Ficoll-Paque density gradient centrifugation. Total RNA was extracted with Trizol reagent, and quality was checked on an Agilent 2100 Bioanalyzer. Worth noting for this clonotype: The target of this receptor is not known. No quality values exist for individual bases; no much larger clone is one base distant.

This receptor was identified in a woman younger than 30 with Graves' hyperthyroidism. The sample was blood. The chain is encoded by TRBV19 joined to TRBJ1-1; the D gene cannot be named for sure. DNA sequence: TGTGCCAGTAGTGGTGTCATGTGGTCTGAAGCTTTCTTT. It encodes CASSGVMWSEAFF.